These 30 T cell receptor beta chains were all obtained from the same sample, sequenced in a study of shared clonotypes between healthy human individuals. Clones were sequenced by immunoSEQ multiplex PCR, and TCRdb holds only the in-frame ones, with some missing. The table has over 2 million clones, approximately 94% seen once. Naive CD8 populations comprised CD45RO-negative cells positively selected for CCR7, excluding terminally differentiated effector memory CD45RA+ cells. Sequencing input: naive CD8+ T cells sorted from blood. The receptors shown here come from a man aged 18-30 years in good health.

The chain combines TRBV6-5 with TRBJ1-2; D is undetermined. V was clipped by 2 bases and J by 8 bases, with 12 bases between them. The CDR3 totals 13 residues. In germline, CDR1 is MNHEY, CDR2 SVGAGI. The CDR3 sequence: CASSYRSGPGYTF. The CDR3 region has the DNA TGTGCCAGCAGTTACCGGTCAGGACCCGGCTACACCTTC.

The V call is TRBV7-2, the J call TRBJ2-4, with TRBD1 matching 10 bases. Germline lookup yields CDR1 SGHTA and CDR2 FQGNSA. Trimming at V came to 1 base and at J to 6 bases, leaving 15 bases not matched to a gene. The CDR3 has 19 residues. CDR3 in DNA: TGTGCCAGCAGCTTAGTTCGGCCGACTCTCGGGGACAGGGGAAACATTCAGTACTTC. This codes for CASSLVRPTLGDRGNIQYF.

The rearrangement joins TRBV7-9 to TRBJ1-2; TRBD1 matches at 7 bases. V lost 3 bases to trimming and J lost 3 bases; unmatched junction nucleotides: 10. CDR1 is SEHNR, CDR2 FQNEAQ, per germline (reference sequence). There are 16 residues in the CDR3. The CDR3 spells CASSFPGQVIHYGYTF. CDR3 nucleotide sequence: TGTGCCAGCAGCTTCCCCGGACAGGTGATCCACTATGGCTACACCTTC.

The chain is built from TRBV4-1 and TRBJ2-7; either TRBD1 or TRBD2 may fit D (5 bases each). There are 15 residues in the CDR3. V lost 6 bases to trimming and J lost 2 bases, with 17 bases between them. Germline V gene sequence: CDR1 MGHRA, CDR2 YSYEKL. The CDR3 sequence: CASSPVSGGPYEQYF. CDR3 nucleotides: TGCGCCAGCAGTCCTGTTTCTGGGGGTCCCTACGAGCAGTACTTC.

The chain joins TRBV28 to TRBJ1-2; D might be TRBD1 (5 bases). The CDR3 has 14 amino acids. V lost 7 bases and J 7 bases, leaving 19 bases between the germline ends. Germline V gene lookup returns CDR1 MDHEN and CDR2 SYDVKM. CDR3 in DNA: TGTGCCAGCACCCCAAGTTCGGGGGTGGCTGGCTACACCTTC. Protein sequence: CASTPSSGVAGYTF.

The chain uses TRBV19 and TRBJ2-2; tentatively, D is TRBD2 (6 bases). The CDR3 runs to 15 residues. Germline loops: CDR1 LNHDA, CDR2 SQIVND (reference sequence). V was clipped by 5 bases and J by 5 bases, with 15 bases between them. CDR3 coding DNA: TGTGCCAGTAGTCCCTGGCGGGGTGGAACCGGGGAGCTGTTTTTT. It codes for CASSPWRGGTGELFF.

The chain couples TRBV7-9 to TRBJ2-7; 10 nucleotides agree with TRBD1. The length of the CDR3 is 17 residues. Per germline, CDR1 SEHNR and CDR2 FQNEAQ (reference sequence). With V trimmed by 0 bases and J by 1 base, 6 bases remained unmatched. The CDR3 loop reads CASSLAKTGGLSYEQYF. In nucleotides, the CDR3 is TGTGCCAGCAGCTTAGCTAAGACAGGGGGCCTTTCCTACGAGCAGTACTTC.

V and J are TRBV5-6 and TRBJ2-2, with D possibly being TRBD1 or TRBD2 (5 bases each). The CDR3 length is 14 residues. Between the trimmed V and J ends, which lost 1 base and 3 bases, there was a span of 7 bases. Germline CDR1 and CDR2: SGHDT and YYEEEE. The CDR3 loop is CASSLWDDTGELFF. CDR3 DNA: TGTGCCAGCAGCTTGTGGGACGACACCGGGGAGCTGTTTTTT.

The chain employs TRBV13 and TRBJ1-6, with TRBD1 identical over 8 bases. Unmatched junction bases numbered 3, after V lost 5 bases and J lost 3 bases. Germline V CDR1 and CDR2: PRHDT, FYEKMQ (reference sequence). This CDR3 is built from 15 residues. The CDR3 nucleotides are TGTGCCAGCAGCCCCGGACAGGGCTATAATTCACCCCTCCACTTT. This encodes CASSPGQGYNSPLHF.

The rearrangement joins TRBV2 to TRBJ2-7; perhaps D is TRBD1 or TRBD2 (6 bases each). The CDR3 has 13 residues. V lost 7 bases and J 3 bases, leaving 13 bases between the germline ends. Germline V gives CDR1 SNHLY, CDR2 FYNNEI. The CDR3 nucleotides are TGTGCCAGCATGGGGGGCGACTACTACGAGCAGTACTTC. This encodes CASMGGDYYEQYF.

CDR3 amino acids: CASSQFNRNYGYTF. The CDR3 DNA sequence: TGTGCCAGCAGCCAATTTAATAGGAACTATGGCTACACCTTC. The rearrangement joins TRBV14 to TRBJ1-2, with D unresolved. The CDR3 has 14 amino acids. Per the germline V gene, CDR1 is SGHDN and CDR2 is FVKESK. The ends were cut back, 2 bases at V and 2 bases at J, with 9 bases in the middle.

This clone occurred once. The rearrangement links TRBV6-5 to TRBJ2-1; the D gene is possibly TRBD1 (6 bases). There are 13 residues in the CDR3. The V end lost 8 bases, the J end lost 9 bases, and 17 bases lay between the germline ends. CDR1 is MNHEY, CDR2 SVGAGI, per germline. Here the CDR3 DNA reads TGTGCCAGCCGGGCAGGGGCCTTTCTTGAGCAGTTCTTC. Translated, it gives CASRAGAFLEQFF.

V is TRBV28 and J is TRBJ2-1; 8 nucleotides line up with TRBD2. Trimming took 4 bases from V and 3 from J; bases not matched to a gene: 5. Germline values: CDR1 MDHEN, CDR2 SYDVKM. This CDR3 is built from 15 residues. The CDR3 DNA is TGTGCCAGCAGTTCAGCGGGAGCCAACTACAATGAGCAGTTCTTC. Its translation is CASSSAGANYNEQFF.

The V call is TRBV30, the J call TRBJ2-7; D not resolved. The CDR3 sequence is 13 residues long. V lost 1 base and J lost 7, with 14 bases in between. Germline values: CDR1 GTSNPN, CDR2 SVGIG (reference sequence). The CDR3 sequence: CAWSGGVPREQYF. The CDR3 DNA reads TGTGCCTGGAGTGGGGGTGTCCCCCGGGAGCAGTACTTC.

This rearrangement joins TRBV18 to TRBJ2-2, with D perhaps TRBD2 (6 bases). The germline V gene has CDR1 KGHSH and CDR2 LQKENI. The length of the CDR3 is 17 residues. V shed 3 bases and J shed 1 base, with 15 bases lying between them. The CDR3 nucleotides read TGTGCCAGCTCACCTTTCGCGAGACTAGTGAACACCGGGGAGCTGTTTTTT. It encodes CASSPFARLVNTGELFF.

Concerning this clone: This sample also contains other DNA sequences that code for the same CDR3. V usage is TRBV11-2 and J usage is TRBJ2-7, with 8 bases aligning to TRBD1. V lost 4 bases and J lost 3; bases outside the gene matches: 2. Germline assignment: CDR1 SGHAT and CDR2 FQNNGV. This CDR3 comprises 13 residues. As DNA, the CDR3 is TGTGCCAGCAGCTCGGGACAGGTCTACGAGCAGTACTTC. It specifies CASSSGQVYEQYF.

Points on this clone: A much larger clone lies a single base off, so this may be a read error. The rearrangement uses TRBV28 and TRBJ1-1, with D perhaps matching TRBD1 (6 bases). Germline V gene sequence: CDR1 MDHEN, CDR2 SYDVKM. Trimming stripped 2 bases from V and 3 bases from J, with 7 bases between. This CDR3 is 13 amino acids long. CDR3 region: CASSLGGHTEAFF. The DNA of the CDR3 is TGTGCCAGCAGTTTAGGGGGGCACACTGAAGCTTTCTTT. The whole variable domain, filled in from reference TRBV28 and TRBJ1-1, reads DVKVTQSSRYLVKRTGEKVFLECVQDMDHENMFWYRQDPGLGLRLIYFSYDVKMKEKGDIPEGYSVSREKKERFSLILESASTNQTSMYLCASSLGGHTEAFFGQGTRLTVV.

Notes on this clone: The sample has other DNA sequences that encode this CDR3 too. The rearrangement links TRBV7-9 to TRBJ1-5; TRBD1 is a possible D gene (5 bases). The germline V and J ends were trimmed by 1 base and 5 bases, with 9 bases remaining between them. Germline V gene sequence: CDR1 SEHNR, CDR2 FQNEAQ (reference sequence). The CDR3 sequence is 14 residues long. The CDR3 region is CASSLGGGDQPQHF. For the CDR3, the DNA is TGTGCCAGCAGCTTAGGGGGCGGGGATCAGCCCCAGCATTTT. Variable domain in full (rest from reference TRBV7-9 and TRBJ1-5): DTGVSQNPRHKITKRGQNVTFRCDPISEHNRLYWYRQTLGQGPEFLTYFQNEAQLEKSRLLSDRFSAERPKGSFSTLEIQRTEQGDSAMYLCASSLGGGDQPQHFGDGTRLSIL.

The rearrangement uses TRBV27 and TRBJ2-1; D remains unclear. The CDR3 sequence is 15 residues long. The germline gives CDR1 MNHEY, CDR2 SMNVEV (reference sequence). V was cut by 2 bases and J by 0 bases, with 8 bases left in between. The CDR3 region has the DNA TGTGCCAGCAGTTTAAGGGAAAGCTCCTACAATGAGCAGTTCTTC. Translated, it gives CASSLRESSYNEQFF.

J is TRBJ2-1 and V is TRBV2, with 13 bases aligning to TRBD2. Germline loops: CDR1 SNHLY, CDR2 FYNNEI. The J segment lost 0 bases and the V segment lost 7 bases, leaving 6 bases of the junction unmatched. The CDR3 is 17 residues long. The CDR3 protein is CASTGLAGESSYNEQFF. DNA of the CDR3: TGTGCCAGCACCGGACTAGCGGGGGAGAGCTCCTACAATGAGCAGTTCTTC.

This chain links TRBV13 with TRBJ2-3; the match to TRBD1 covers 8 bases. The V gene's germline CDR1 is PRHDT and CDR2 FYEKMQ (reference sequence). The CDR3 loop spans 13 amino acids. V trimming: 8 bases; J trimming: 5 bases; junction bases outside the gene matches: 6. In nucleotides, the CDR3 is TGTGCCAGCCAGAACAGGGGGAGAGATACGCAGTATTTT. This translates into CASQNRGRDTQYF. Based on the CDR3 plus reference TRBV13 and TRBJ2-3, the full variable domain is AAGVIQSPRHLIKEKRETATLKCYPIPRHDTVYWYQQGPGQDPQFLISFYEKMQSDKGSIPDRFSAQQFSDYHSELNMSSLELGDSALYFCASQNRGRDTQYFGPGTRLTVL.

The chain has TRBV28 and TRBJ1-6; D is unclear. CDR1 is MDHEN, CDR2 SYDVKM, per germline. CDR3 size: 12 residues. Trimming left V 5 bases short and J 7 bases short, with 6 bases between. This CDR3 is CASSTDNSPLHF. In nucleotides, the CDR3 is TGTGCCAGCAGTACGGACAATTCACCCCTCCACTTT.

V is TRBV10-2 and J is TRBJ1-6; D ambiguous. Trimming removed 0 bases from V and 5 bases from J, with 5 bases in between. Germline lookup yields CDR1 WSHSY and CDR2 SAAADI. This CDR3 region has 14 residues. The CDR3 protein is CASSESYNNSPLHF. CDR3 DNA sequence: TGCGCCAGCAGTGAGTCTTACAATAATTCACCCCTCCACTTT.

The V and J genes are TRBV9 and TRBJ2-7, with D perhaps TRBD1 (6 bases). V was cut by 2 bases and J by 3 bases, with 15 bases left in between. Looked up from germline, CDR1 is SGDLS and CDR2 is YYNGEE. The CDR3 is made up of 15 amino acids. CDR3 in amino acids: CASSVAGTPDYEQYF. The DNA for the CDR3 is TGTGCCAGCAGCGTGGCCGGGACACCCGACTACGAGCAGTACTTC.

This clone is a singleton in its sample. The same CDR3 is also encoded by other DNA sequences in this sample. The rearrangement links TRBV7-9 to TRBJ1-2, with 7 bases fitting TRBD1. After removal of 3 bases from V and 5 bases from J, the junction contained 3 bases not matched to a gene. The germline CDR1 and CDR2 sequences are SEHNR and FQNEAQ (reference sequence). The CDR3 covers 13 residues. The CDR3 loop reads CASSLSGGYGYTF. CDR3 DNA sequence: TGTGCCAGCAGCTTGTCAGGGGGGTATGGCTACACCTTC.

In nucleotides, the CDR3 is TGTGCCATCAGCGAGCCTACACTTACGGTTAACACCGGGGAGCTGTTTTTT. Translated, it gives CAISEPTLTVNTGELFF. The chain carries TRBV10-3 and TRBJ2-2; D not certain. The germline V gene encodes CDR1 ENHRY and CDR2 SYGVKD. V was pared by 6 bases and J by 2 bases, with 19 bases between. CDR3 length equals 17 residues.

To note about this clone: The same CDR3 is also encoded by other DNA sequences in this sample. The genes are TRBV13 and TRBJ2-2; D is unresolved. The CDR3 has 13 residues. Germline-derived CDR1 and CDR2 are PRHDT and FYEKMQ (reference sequence). Deletions cut 5 bases from V and 4 bases from J, with 8 bases between. The CDR3 here is CASSLGSTGELFF. CDR3 nucleotide sequence: TGTGCCAGCAGCCTCGGAAGCACCGGGGAGCTGTTTTTT.

With respect to this clone: Other nucleotide sequences in the sample specify the same CDR3. The genes are TRBV10-1 and TRBJ2-3; D is undetermined. This CDR3 region has 15 residues. From germline, CDR1 is WNHNN and CDR2 SYGVQD (reference sequence). V was shortened by 0 bases and J by 0 bases, with 7 bases between the two germline ends. Here the CDR3 reads CASSESRYSTDTQYF. In DNA form, the CDR3 reads TGCGCCAGCAGTGAGTCGAGGTACAGCACAGATACGCAGTATTTT.

The chain couples TRBV19 to TRBJ1-6, with D possibly being TRBD1 (5 bases). Deletions cut 6 bases from V and 10 bases from J, with 19 bases between. There are 15 residues in the CDR3. CDR1 and CDR2 from the germline V gene are LNHDA and SQIVND (reference sequence). CDR3 bases: TGTGCCAGTAGCCCCGGACACCTTTTCAACTCACCCCTCCACTTT. As protein: CASSPGHLFNSPLHF.

The chain joins TRBV6-5 to TRBJ1-5, with 7 bases matching TRBD1. The V gene's germline CDR1 is MNHEY and CDR2 SVGAGI. The trim removed 6 bases at V and 4 bases at J, leaving 3 bases unmatched. The CDR3 extends over 13 amino acids. The CDR3: CASSHRGNQPQHF. DNA of the CDR3: TGTGCCAGCAGCCACAGGGGTAATCAGCCCCAGCATTTT.